These 29 T cell receptor beta chains came from one sample sequenced in a study of T-cell memory formation after mild COVID-19 (dated by TCRdb to about 2021). Library preparation was by 5' RACE. The sample was run on an Illumina NovaSeq 6000. The public sequencing data were trimmed at Q25 with fastp and processed into clonotypes with MiXCR by TCRdb, which kept only in-frame beta chains. Every CDR3 protein is listed once, alongside the most common genes and DNA of its rows. The sample has approximately 300,000 distinct CDR3 sequences on record, 15% to 20% of them singletons. The ten largest clones add up to more than 20% of the sample. Sequencing was done on a sample of PBMCs or a T cell subset sorted from them (not recorded which). These receptors were obtained from a man aged 18 to 30 who had mild COVID-19 (a few samples of this study predate the infection). The sample titles of this study are shuffled in the database, so cell type and time point are left out; the donor was told from shared clones.

A few counts support this clonotype. The chain joins TRBV2 to TRBJ2-7; possible D gene TRBD2, 5 bases. The CDR3 runs 14 residues. Deletions cut 3 bases from V and 0 bases from J, with 9 bases between. Germline CDR1 reads SNHLY; CDR2 reads FYNNEI. The CDR3 loop is CASSESGPSYEQYF. The CDR3 DNA follows: TGTGCCAGCAGTGAGAGCGGACCCTCCTACGAGCAGTACTTC.

This clonotype has a handful of counts. The chain recombines TRBV7-2 with TRBJ2-1; the match to TRBD2 covers 9 bases. The CDR3 sequence is 17 residues long. Germline V CDR1 and CDR2: SGHTA, FQGNSA. With 5 bases clipped from V and 0 bases from J, the junction kept 8 bases outside the gene matches. The CDR3, as DNA: TGTGCCAGCAGCGTTATGGGCGGGGGGGTCTCCTACAATGAGCAGTTCTTC. It translates to CASSVMGGGVSYNEQFF.

This chain links TRBV7-6 with TRBJ1-2, with D perhaps matching TRBD1 (5 bases). V gave up 1 base and J gave up 3 bases, with 12 bases separating them. CDR3 size: 15 residues. The germline V gene encodes CDR1 SGHVS and CDR2 FNYEAQ. The CDR3 coding sequence is TGTGCCAGCAGCTTAGTAGGGGCGCATTACTATGGCTACACCTTC. Its translation is CASSLVGAHYYGYTF.

This clonotype was picked up many times. J is TRBJ2-3 and V is TRBV7-8; perhaps D is TRBD1 or TRBD2 (5 bases each). The CDR3 has 15 amino acids. Trimming stripped 1 base from V and 4 bases from J, with 12 bases between. Germline loops: CDR1 SGHVS, CDR2 FQNEAQ. The CDR3 spells CASSLVWQGADTQYF. The DNA of the CDR3 is TGTGCCAGCAGCTTAGTCTGGCAGGGAGCAGATACGCAGTATTTT.

The gene calls are TRBV12-3 or TRBV12-4 and TRBJ2-2, with D tentatively TRBD2 (5 bases). V was clipped by 4 bases and J by 0 bases, with 15 bases between them. The CDR3 is made up of 17 amino acids. This chain's CDR3 is CASSYPPAGSNTGELFF. The CDR3 DNA is TGTGCCAGCAGTTACCCTCCCGCGGGCTCGAACACCGGGGAGCTGTTTTTT.

This clonotype was picked up a small number of times. The chain couples TRBV12-3 or TRBV12-4 to TRBJ2-1; TRBD1 agrees at 7 bases. J gave up 5 bases and V 2 bases, and 6 bases lay outside the gene matches. The CDR3 has 15 residues. CDR3: CASSLSQGPHNEQFF. The CDR3 DNA follows: TGTGCCAGCAGTTTATCACAGGGGCCCCACAATGAGCAGTTCTTC.

The chain joins TRBV4-1 to TRBJ1-5; perhaps TRBD1 as D (5 bases). Trimming left V 0 bases short and J 4 bases short, with 7 bases between. This CDR3 has 14 amino acids. Germline lookup yields CDR1 MGHRA and CDR2 YSYEKL. As DNA, the CDR3 is TGCGCCAGCAGCCAAGAGGACACTAATCAGCCCCAGCATTTT. Translating it yields CASSQEDTNQPQHF.

The chain combines TRBV4-1 with TRBJ1-2; D uncertain. This CDR3 is built from 15 residues. Trimming shortened V by 2 bases and J by 6 bases, and 16 bases separated the two germline ends. Germline CDR1 MGHRA, CDR2 YSYEKL. In nucleotides, the CDR3 is TGCGCCAGCAGCCAATTGGGCCAAGGGATGGATGGCTACACCTTC. It translates to CASSQLGQGMDGYTF.

This clonotype has a single count. CDR3 region: CASSLAADTEAFF. The CDR3 DNA follows: TGTGCCAGCAGCTTAGCTGCAGACACTGAAGCTTTCTTT. This chain links TRBV11-2 with TRBJ1-1; D ambiguous. Trimming took off 1 base at V and 3 bases at J, with 6 bases between the two ends. CDR3 size: 13 residues. CDR1 and CDR2 from the germline V gene are SGHAT and FQNNGV.

This chain links TRBV6-5 with TRBJ1-1; D gene ambiguous. The CDR3 totals 14 residues. V was pared by 4 bases and J by 1 base, with 10 bases between. Germline loops: CDR1 MNHEY, CDR2 SVGAGI. This CDR3 reads CASSFPGENTEAFF. The CDR3 region has the DNA TGTGCCAGCAGTTTCCCAGGAGAGAACACTGAAGCTTTCTTT.

This clonotype came up a few times. J is TRBJ2-1 and V is TRBV5-6; TRBD1 is a possible D gene (5 bases). V shed 1 base and J shed 8 bases, with 7 bases lying between them. The length of the CDR3 is 12 residues. The germline V gene encodes CDR1 SGHDT and CDR2 YYEEEE. CDR3 nucleotide sequence: TGTGCCAGCAGCTTGAGGGGCTATGAGCAGTTCTTC. Its protein is CASSLRGYEQFF.

The table lists this clonotype with a few counts. The chain uses TRBV29-1 and TRBJ2-7; D perhaps matches TRBD1 (5 bases). CDR1 is SQVTM, CDR2 ANQGSEA, per germline. This CDR3 region has 12 residues. Deletions cut 4 bases from V and 3 bases from J, with 10 bases between. The CDR3 nucleotides are TGCAGCGTTGCTACAGGTAGCTACGAGCAGTACTTC. Its protein product is CSVATGSYEQYF.

This clonotype has a handful of counts. The rearrangement links TRBV6-5 to TRBJ1-1; D unclear. Between the trimmed V and J ends, which lost 5 bases and 5 bases, there was a span of 18 bases. The CDR3 spans 15 residues. CDR1 and CDR2 from the germline V gene are MNHEY and SVGAGI. The CDR3 DNA reads TGTGCCAGCAGTCCTCAGGTTGGGGTGGGGACTGAAGCTTTCTTT. Protein sequence: CASSPQVGVGTEAFF.

The genes are TRBV4-3 and TRBJ1-2; tentative D call: TRBD1 (5 bases). Germline CDR1 is LGHNA and CDR2 is YSLEER. The CDR3 length is 17 residues. V lost 0 bases, J lost 1 base, and 15 bases lay in between. This CDR3 is CASSQERGTWFNYGYTF. The CDR3 DNA sequence: TGCGCCAGCAGCCAAGAGCGGGGGACCTGGTTTAACTATGGCTACACCTTC.

This clonotype was seen more than once but under ten times. The V gene is TRBV13, the J gene TRBJ1-2; weak D call: TRBD1 (5 bases). In germline, CDR1 is PRHDT, CDR2 FYEKMQ (reference sequence). V lost 1 base, J lost 4 bases, and 10 bases lay in between. The CDR3 has 14 amino acids. The CDR3 spells CASSLAGRAYGYTF. CDR3 bases: TGTGCCAGCAGCTTAGCAGGGCGTGCCTATGGCTACACCTTC.

DNA for the CDR3: TGCGCCAGCAGCTTGGATTGGTATTCGAGCTATGGCTACACCTTC. It translates to CASSLDWYSSYGYTF. The chain carries TRBV5-1 and TRBJ1-2; no reliable D call. This CDR3 comprises 15 residues. CDR1 is SGHRS, CDR2 YFSETQ, per germline. The germline V and J ends were trimmed by 0 bases and 4 bases, with 13 bases remaining between them.

This clonotype was seen a few times. The V gene is TRBV24-1, the J gene TRBJ2-7, with D possibly matching TRBD1 (6 bases). Germline V gene sequence: CDR1 KGHDR, CDR2 SFDVKD. The CDR3 totals 15 residues. The V end was cut by 6 bases, the J end by 2 bases, with 16 bases between. The CDR3 sequence: CATSIKLGATYEQYF. CDR3 DNA sequence: TGTGCCACCAGTATTAAGTTGGGGGCCACCTACGAGCAGTACTTC.

The chain carries TRBV20-1 and TRBJ1-5; no clear D. Germline CDR1 and CDR2: DFQATT and SNEGSKA (reference sequence). CDR3 length: 14 residues. The V end lost 0 bases, the J end lost 0 bases, and 6 bases lay between the germline ends. In DNA, the CDR3 is TGCAGTGCTAGAGATCGACTTAGCAATCAGCCCCAGCATTTT. Encoded protein: CSARDRLSNQPQHF.

This chain links TRBV10-3 with TRBJ2-3; TRBD1 agrees at 8 bases. V dropped 8 bases and J dropped 2; count of bases not matched to a gene: 15. CDR1 ENHRY and CDR2 SYGVKD come from the germline V gene. The CDR3 is made up of 17 amino acids. CDR3 DNA sequence: TGTGCCATCCGGGGGCAGAAGACAGGGGCCTTCACAGATACGCAGTATTTT. Its protein product is CAIRGQKTGAFTDTQYF.

The chain has TRBV21-1 and TRBJ2-7. TRBV21-1 counts as a pseudogene. The CDR3 loop spans 13 amino acids. The CDR3 region has the DNA TGTGCCAGCAGCGACGTTATTTCCTCCGAGCAGTACGTC. Protein product: CASSDVISSEQYV.

This clonotype was counted a few times. The chain joins TRBV6-5 to TRBJ1-1, with TRBD1 as a possible D gene (6 bases). CDR1 is MNHEY and CDR2 is SVGAGI in the germline V gene. This CDR3 has 18 amino acids. V dropped 0 bases and J dropped 1 base, with 18 bases sitting between them. As DNA, the CDR3 is TGTGCCAGCAGTTACTCTTTGGCAGGGATGGGGGCGAACACTGAAGCTTTCTTT. This encodes CASSYSLAGMGANTEAFF.

This clonotype was counted many times. Mismatch with germline at one junction end may stem from a read error. The chain recombines TRBV5-1 with TRBJ2-1; D is ambiguous. This CDR3 region has 13 residues. Germline values: CDR1 SGHRS, CDR2 YFSETQ. The CDR3 loop is CASSLGSGNEQFF. The CDR3 coding sequence is TGTGCCAGCAGCTTAGGTTCCGGGAATGAGCAGTTCTTC.

This sequence joins TRBV5-4 and TRBJ2-7, with D possibly being TRBD1 (5 bases). The germline V and J ends were trimmed by 3 bases and 3 bases, with 13 bases remaining between them. Looked up from germline, CDR1 is SGHNT and CDR2 is YYREEE (reference sequence). The CDR3 covers 14 residues. This CDR3 is CASSSKGDGYEQYF. The CDR3 DNA sequence: TGTGCCAGCAGCTCTAAAGGGGATGGCTACGAGCAGTACTTC.

In this sample, this clonotype turned up a few times. This chain connects TRBV24-1 to TRBJ1-5; the D is unclear. The CDR3 length is 14 residues. With 6 bases removed from V and 0 bases from J, the gap between germline ends came to 8 bases. The germline gives CDR1 KGHDR, CDR2 SFDVKD. The CDR3 here is CATSYRRSNQPQHF. As DNA, the CDR3 is TGTGCCACCAGTTACAGACGTAGCAATCAGCCCCAGCATTTT.

The rearrangement joins TRBV20-1 to TRBJ2-7; tentative D call: TRBD1 (6 bases). The germline V and J ends were trimmed by 5 bases and 4 bases, with 18 bases remaining between them. Per germline, CDR1 DFQATT and CDR2 SNEGSKA (reference sequence). The CDR3 contains 14 residues. The DNA for the CDR3 is TGCAGTGCTCCCGGGACACCCCTCTCTTACGAGCAGTACTTC. Amino acid sequence: CSAPGTPLSYEQYF.

This clonotype was observed many times. The chain couples TRBV20-1 to TRBJ2-3; D remains unclear. This CDR3 comprises 14 residues. Germline CDR1 is DFQATT and CDR2 is SNEGSKA (reference sequence). Trimming took off 0 bases at V and 8 bases at J, with 15 bases between the two ends. The CDR3 sequence is CSARDTWVGGTQYF. The CDR3 DNA reads as TGCAGTGCTAGAGATACCTGGGTGGGCGGTACGCAGTATTTT.

The chain carries TRBV7-6 and TRBJ2-5; 8 nucleotides agree with TRBD1. The CDR3 loop spans 15 amino acids. Germline V gene lookup returns CDR1 SGHVS and CDR2 FNYEAQ. V was clipped by 5 bases and J by 5 bases; unmatched bases: 10. The CDR3 is CASSPIGRGPETQYF. In DNA, the CDR3 is TGTGCCAGCAGCCCCATAGGCAGGGGGCCGGAGACCCAGTACTTC.

This chain joins TRBV7-2 and TRBJ2-3; 8 bases match TRBD2. CDR1 and CDR2 (germline): SGHTA, FQGNSA. V dropped 0 bases and J dropped 5; count of bases not matched to a gene: 7. The CDR3 runs to 16 residues. The CDR3 region has the DNA TGTGCCAGCAGCTTAGCGAGTAGCGGGGCTGGAGATACGCAGTATTTT. This codes for CASSLASSGAGDTQYF.

This clonotype was seen repeatedly, ten times or more. The chain joins TRBV6-5 to TRBJ2-2; TRBD1 matches 9 bases. V gave up 5 bases and J gave up 1 base; unmatched junction bases: 2. This CDR3 is 15 amino acids long. Germline CDR1 reads MNHEY; CDR2 reads SVGAGI. The CDR3 protein is CASSTGGRNTGELFF. The DNA for the CDR3 is TGTGCCAGCAGTACAGGGGGCCGGAACACCGGGGAGCTGTTTTTT.